This passage covers 14 T cell receptor beta chains from one sample sequenced in a study of blood T cell repertoires in COVID-19. Produced via immunoSEQ multiplex PCR; TCRdb's table is partial and in-frame only. The table lists over 45,000 clones, 80% to 85% of them singletons. The material sequenced was peripheral blood. The source is an older woman with acute or convalescent COVID-19.

This sequence joins TRBV5-1 and TRBJ2-7; TRBD2 matches at 12 bases. V was pared by 2 bases and J by 2 bases, with 8 bases of the junction left unmatched. The length of the CDR3 is 17 residues. Germline loops: CDR1 SGHRS, CDR2 YFSETQ. The chain's CDR3 is CASSFHLTSGRPYEQYF. CDR3 in DNA: TGCGCCAGCAGCTTCCATCTGACTAGCGGGAGACCCTACGAGCAGTACTTC. The full variable domain, in which reference TRBV5-1 and TRBJ2-7 provide the parts outside the CDR3, is KAGVTQTPRYLIKTRGQQVTLSCSPISGHRSVSWYQQTPGQGLQFLFEYFSETQRNKGNFPGRFSGRQFSNSRSEMNVSTLELGDSALYLCASSFHLTSGRPYEQYFGPGTRLTVT.

The chain is built from TRBV5-4 and TRBJ1-6; possible D gene TRBD1, 6 bases. CDR3 length: 14 amino acids. The V end was cut by 3 bases, the J end by 5 bases, with 9 bases between. Germline CDR1 SGHNT, CDR2 YYREEE (reference sequence). CDR3 loop: CASSSDRHNSPLHF. The CDR3 coding sequence is TGTGCCAGCAGCTCGGACAGACATAATTCACCCCTCCACTTT.

The genes are TRBV10-3 and TRBJ1-4, with 9 bases identical to TRBD1. The CDR3 totals 16 residues. Germline CDR1 and CDR2: ENHRY and SYGVKD. Trimming cost V 2 bases and J 5 bases; bases outside gene matches: 6. CDR3 region: CAISEPTGGINEKLFF. Written as DNA, the CDR3 is TGTGCCATCAGTGAGCCGACAGGGGGGATCAATGAAAAACTGTTTTTT.

The V call is TRBV19, the J call TRBJ2-4, with 13 positions matching TRBD2. V shed 5 bases and J 2 bases; nucleotides not matched to a gene: 6. The CDR3 loop spans 17 amino acids. Germline V CDR1 and CDR2: LNHDA, SQIVND (reference sequence). For the CDR3, the DNA is TGTGCCAGTAGTGAACCGGGACTAGCGGGATCCAAAAACATTCAGTACTTC. It specifies CASSEPGLAGSKNIQYF.

The gene calls are TRBV30 and TRBJ1-2; tentatively, D is TRBD1 (6 bases). The CDR3 has 14 residues. CDR1 is GTSNPN, CDR2 SVGIG, per germline (reference sequence). Trimming stripped 0 bases from V and 2 bases from J, with 10 bases between. This CDR3 is CAWSVQGRNYGYTF. The DNA for the CDR3 is TGTGCCTGGAGTGTACAGGGAAGAAACTATGGCTACACCTTC.

The chain employs TRBV5-1 and TRBJ2-7; 15 bases map to TRBD2. The CDR3 sequence is 17 residues long. Unmatched junction bases numbered 10, after V lost 9 bases and J lost 0 bases. Germline CDR1 SGHRS, CDR2 YFSETQ. For the CDR3, the DNA is TGCGCCATCTTGGGACTAGCGGGAGGAGGGGACTCCTACGAGCAGTACTTC. It specifies CAILGLAGGGDSYEQYF.

The rearrangement joins TRBV7-3 to TRBJ2-3, with TRBD2 matching 10 bases. The CDR3 sequence is 16 residues long. V dropped 5 bases and J dropped 4; count of bases not matched to a gene: 9. Per germline, CDR1 SGHTA and CDR2 FQGTGA. The CDR3 region has the DNA TGTGCCAGCAGCCCCAGGTTAGCGGGGGGCCCAGATACGCAGTATTTT. Protein: CASSPRLAGGPDTQYF.

V and J are TRBV2 and TRBJ2-7, with 8 bases matching TRBD2. CDR1 and CDR2 (germline): SNHLY, FYNNEI. Unmatched junction bases numbered 7, after V lost 7 bases and J lost 2 bases. The CDR3 covers 14 residues. In nucleotides, the CDR3 is TGTGCCAGCACACTAGCGGAGGTAACCTACGAGCAGTACTTC. Amino acid sequence: CASTLAEVTYEQYF.

CDR3 protein: CASSPHVGNTIYF. The DNA for the CDR3 is TGTGCCAGCAGCCCCCATGTCGGAAACACCATATATTTT. This chain connects TRBV5-5 to TRBJ1-3; D call uncertain. Germline-derived CDR1 and CDR2 are SGHKS and YYEKEE (reference sequence). Trimming cost V 4 bases and J 4 bases, with 9 bases left between them. CDR3 length: 13 amino acids.

This clone was recorded a few times. V gene TRBV28 combines with J gene TRBJ1-6, with 9 bases fitting TRBD1. Trimming cost V 5 bases and J 14 bases; bases outside gene matches: 13. Germline CDR1 MDHEN, CDR2 SYDVKM. This CDR3 has 15 amino acids. CDR3 amino acids: CASSATGTGSQALHF. CDR3 sequence (DNA): TGTGCCAGCAGTGCCACCGGGACAGGGTCTCAGGCCCTCCACTTT.

The V and J genes are TRBV28 and TRBJ1-6; 7 bases align to TRBD1. CDR1 is MDHEN, CDR2 SYDVKM, per germline. The trim removed 4 bases at V and 10 bases at J, leaving 16 bases unmatched. CDR3 length: 17 residues. Here the CDR3 DNA reads TGTGCCAGCAGTTCCCCGCAGGGGGTAAGAAATTACTCACCCCTCCACTTT. Translated, it gives CASSSPQGVRNYSPLHF.

In DNA, the CDR3 is TGTGCCAGCAGCGGGAGGGGTGAGACCCAGTACTTC. Translating gives CASSGRGETQYF. This chain joins TRBV7-6 and TRBJ2-5; 7 bases agree with TRBD2. V was pared by 5 bases and J by 5 bases, with 2 bases of the junction left unmatched. The CDR3 contains 12 residues. Germline-derived CDR1 and CDR2 are SGHVS and FNYEAQ.

The sample holds a few counts of this clone. The CDR3 loop reads CASSIGGGFWYSNQPQHF. The CDR3 nucleotides read TGTGCCAGTAGTATAGGAGGGGGCTTCTGGTATAGCAATCAGCCCCAGCATTTT. This chain links TRBV19 with TRBJ1-5; 7 bases map to TRBD1. CDR1 is LNHDA and CDR2 is SQIVND in the germline V gene (reference sequence). Trimming at V came to 1 base and at J to 0 bases, leaving 9 bases not matched to a gene. CDR3 size: 18 residues.

This clone is a singleton in its sample. The chain is built from TRBV2 and TRBJ1-2; D is perhaps TRBD1 (6 bases). V was cut by 1 base and J by 4 bases, with 10 bases left in between. Germline V gene data show CDR1 as SNHLY and CDR2 as FYNNEI. The CDR3 has 14 amino acids. This CDR3 is CASSEGGQLYGYTF. In DNA form, the CDR3 reads TGTGCCAGCAGTGAAGGAGGACAGCTCTATGGCTACACCTTC.